Many counts were recorded for the clone carrying this TCR beta chain. The time point denotes: longitudinal time-point 3. This sample was included in a study of neurological immune-mediated disorders. As for the study in general: Among about 34 multiple sclerosis patients, about 31 were relapsing-remitting and 3 were secondary progressive.

This CDR3 is built from 16 residues. Germline assignment: CDR1 DFQATT and CDR2 SNEGSKA (reference sequence). The V end lost 7 bases, the J end lost 4 bases, and 23 bases lay between the germline ends. TCRdb independently ran MiXCR on the 5' RACE reads; one entry per CDR3 protein. The sample has about 81,000 distinct CDR3 sequences; approximately 4.6% are singletons. The sample consisted of PBMCs. The sequence was collected from a woman aged 55-70 years with multiple sclerosis. This chain connects TRBV20-1 to TRBJ1-5; D is possibly TRBD1 (5 bases). The CDR3 region is CSGALTSGTQNQPQHF. The CDR3 DNA reads as TGCAGTGGGGCCTTGACTTCCGGGACTCAAAATCAGCCCCAGCATTTT.